This entry lists 14 T cell receptor beta chains sequenced from one sample in a study of PD-L1 blockade in urothelial cancer. Some clones are missing from TCRdb's copy, which holds only in-frame ones; the method was immunoSEQ multiplex PCR. The sample includes fewer than 95,000 clones, about four fifths of them seen just once. Time point noted: pretreatment peripheral blood. This sample comprised PBMCs, obtained around atezolizumab (anti-PD-L1) treatment. These receptors were collected from a man aged 55 to 70 with urothelial cancer.

V and J are TRBV11-3 and TRBJ2-5; 7 bases align to TRBD2. V shed 5 bases and J 5 bases; nucleotides not matched to a gene: 8. The CDR3 length is 14 residues. The germline gives CDR1 SGHNT, CDR2 YENEEA. The CDR3 DNA reads as TGTGCCAGCAGCCTGGGGGAGGGCCGTGAGACCCAGTACTTC. It yields the protein CASSLGEGRETQYF.

The V gene is TRBV2, the J gene TRBJ2-1; 8 nucleotides agree with TRBD2. The germline CDR1 and CDR2 sequences are SNHLY and FYNNEI. The trim removed 4 bases at V and 4 bases at J, leaving 6 bases unmatched. This CDR3 contains 15 residues. In nucleotides, the CDR3 is TGTGCCAGCAGTGGAAACCGCGGGGGGTACAATGAGCAGTTCTTC. Translating gives CASSGNRGGYNEQFF.

The CDR3 loop is CASSLGQASGNTIYF. CDR3 coding DNA: TGCGCCAGCAGCTTGGGACAGGCCTCTGGAAACACCATATATTTT. The chain employs TRBV5-1 and TRBJ1-3; possibly TRBD1 for D (6 bases). The CDR3 contains 15 residues. V was shortened by 0 bases and J by 0 bases, with 7 bases between the two germline ends. Per germline, CDR1 SGHRS and CDR2 YFSETQ.

The rearrangement uses TRBV6-6 and TRBJ2-5; D is perhaps TRBD2 (6 bases). V lost 6 bases, J lost 4 bases, and 15 bases lay in between. Germline V lookup: CDR1 MNHNY, CDR2 SVGAGI (reference sequence). The length of the CDR3 is 14 residues. Here the CDR3 reads CASSQTGVGETQYF. In DNA form, the CDR3 reads TGTGCCAGCAGCCAAACGGGGGTAGGAGAGACCCAGTACTTC.

V gene TRBV28 combines with J gene TRBJ1-4; no firm D call. The CDR3 is 15 amino acids. CDR1 is MDHEN and CDR2 is SYDVKM in the germline V gene. V was shortened by 7 bases and J by 0 bases, with 12 bases between the two germline ends. This CDR3 is CASTRVGTTNEKLFF. CDR3 in DNA: TGTGCCAGCACGCGGGTGGGGACAACTAATGAAAAACTGTTTTTT.

The chain has TRBV5-4 and TRBJ2-1, with 7 bases aligning to TRBD2. V lost 5 bases to trimming and J lost 6 bases; unmatched junction nucleotides: 11. This CDR3 has 15 amino acids. Germline values: CDR1 SGHNT, CDR2 YYREEE (reference sequence). CDR3 loop: CASRKASGDSNEQFF. CDR3 bases: TGTGCCAGCAGAAAGGCCAGCGGGGATTCCAATGAGCAGTTCTTC.

The chain joins TRBV20-1 to TRBJ2-3; D is uncertain. The CDR3 covers 11 residues. V gave up 6 bases and J gave up 6 bases, with 10 bases separating them. The V gene's germline CDR1 is DFQATT and CDR2 SNEGSKA (reference sequence). In DNA, the CDR3 is TGCAGTGCCCAGCGCGAGGATACGCAGTATTTT. This codes for CSAQREDTQYF.

This sequence joins TRBV28 and TRBJ2-7; 7 bases are shared with TRBD2. V trimming: 6 bases; J trimming: 4 bases; junction bases outside the gene matches: 15. This CDR3 has 16 amino acids. Looked up from germline, CDR1 is MDHEN and CDR2 is SYDVKM. CDR3 DNA: TGTGCCAGCAGCGCCACGAGTATGGGGGGGGGATACGAGCAGTACTTC. Residues: CASSATSMGGGYEQYF.

The rearrangement uses TRBV5-1 and TRBJ2-7; 10 bases match TRBD2. After removal of 0 bases from V and 1 base from J, the junction contained 4 bases not matched to a gene. CDR3 size: 16 residues. CDR1 and CDR2 from the germline V gene are SGHRS and YFSETQ. CDR3 sequence: CASSLGVLAGSYEQYF. DNA for the CDR3: TGCGCCAGCAGCTTGGGTGTACTAGCGGGGTCCTACGAGCAGTACTTC.

About this clone: In the same sample, other DNA sequences code for this CDR3. CDR3 DNA: TGTGCCTGGAGTGTGGGGCTAGCGTCCACAGATACGCAGTATTTT. Its protein product is CAWSVGLASTDTQYF. The gene calls are TRBV30 and TRBJ2-3; D might be TRBD2 (6 bases). The CDR3 length is 15 residues. V lost 0 bases and J 2 bases, leaving 12 bases between the germline ends. Germline-derived CDR1 and CDR2 are GTSNPN and SVGIG (reference sequence).

The V call is TRBV28, the J call TRBJ2-3; weak D call: TRBD2 (6 bases). Germline V gene lookup returns CDR1 MDHEN and CDR2 SYDVKM. The CDR3 is 16 amino acids. Between the trimmed V and J ends, which lost 5 bases and 3 bases, there was a span of 18 bases. The CDR3 nucleotides are TGTGCCAGCAGTCCACCTTTAATTGGGGGGACAGATACGCAGTATTTT. Protein sequence: CASSPPLIGGTDTQYF.

This chain uses TRBV7-2 with TRBJ1-2; the D is unclear. Germline lookup yields CDR1 SGHTA and CDR2 FQGNSA. The V and J ends lost 5 bases and 0 bases respectively, with 10 bases between them. The CDR3 is 14 residues long. The CDR3 is CASSPRVANYGYTF. In DNA, the CDR3 is TGTGCCAGCAGCCCTCGTGTAGCTAACTATGGCTACACCTTC. Drawing the rest from reference TRBV7-2 and TRBJ1-2, the complete variable domain is GAGVSQSPSNKVTEKGKDVELRCDPISGHTALYWYRQSLGQGLEFLIYFQGNSAPDKSGLPSDRFSAERTGGSVSTLTIQRTQQEDSAVYLCASSPRVANYGYTFGSGTRLTVV.

The J gene is TRBJ2-5, the V gene TRBV4-1; TRBD1 matches 8 bases. Trimming cost V 2 bases and J 3 bases; bases outside gene matches: 5. The V gene's germline CDR1 is MGHRA and CDR2 YSYEKL. This CDR3 contains 15 residues. CDR3 DNA: TGCGCCAGCAGCCAAACGGGGACAGGCAAAGAGACCCAGTACTTC. Its translation: CASSQTGTGKETQYF.

The chain joins TRBV12-5 to TRBJ1-6; possibly TRBD1 for D (5 bases). The V end lost 1 base, the J end lost 9 bases, and 7 bases lay between the germline ends. The CDR3 spans 13 residues. Germline CDR1 is LGHNT and CDR2 is FRNRAP. CDR3 DNA sequence: TGTGCTAGTGGTTTGGGGACACCTTCACCCCTCCACTTT. Its protein is CASGLGTPSPLHF.